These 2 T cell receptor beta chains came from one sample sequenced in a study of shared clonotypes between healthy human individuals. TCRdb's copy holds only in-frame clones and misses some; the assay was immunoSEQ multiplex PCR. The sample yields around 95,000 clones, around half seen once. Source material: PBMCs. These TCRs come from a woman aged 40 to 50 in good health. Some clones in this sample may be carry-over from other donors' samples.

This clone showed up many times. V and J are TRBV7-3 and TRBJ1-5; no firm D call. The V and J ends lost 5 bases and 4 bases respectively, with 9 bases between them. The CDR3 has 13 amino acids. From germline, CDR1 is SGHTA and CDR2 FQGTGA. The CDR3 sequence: CASSPDPNQPQHF. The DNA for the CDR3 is TGTGCCAGCAGCCCTGACCCGAATCAGCCCCAGCATTTT.

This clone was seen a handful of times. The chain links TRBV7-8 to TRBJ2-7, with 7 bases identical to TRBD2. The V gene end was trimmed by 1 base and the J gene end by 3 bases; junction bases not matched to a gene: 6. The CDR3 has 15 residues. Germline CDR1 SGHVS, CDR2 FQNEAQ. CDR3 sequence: CASSLVYASGYEQYF. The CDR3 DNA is TGTGCCAGCAGCTTAGTATACGCTAGCGGCTACGAGCAGTACTTC.